This T cell receptor (beta chain) was obtained from a study of blood T cell repertoires in COVID-19. Background on the study: Sites across the United States, Italy and Spain contributed samples from acute and convalescent COVID-19.

Trimming took 1 base from V and 8 from J, leaving 11 bases between them. Germline CDR1 and CDR2: SGHTA and FQGNSA. This CDR3 is 13 amino acids long. In the source study's methods: Reference gene primers were amplified, and this amplification served to estimate nucleated cell counts. Sequencing was performed with immunoSEQ multiplex PCR; in TCRdb, only in-frame clones are kept and a portion is missing. Clone size and V and J calls were adopted from that table, with D and trimming inferred from the DNA. The sample lists about 60,000 clones, 75% to 80% seen once, with over 25% in the top ten. Sequenced input: peripheral blood. The TCR sequence derives from a human donor in a cohort sampled during active COVID-19. The chain uses TRBV7-2 and TRBJ1-2, with D unresolved. CDR3: CASSLEVRGGYTF. The CDR3 coding sequence is TGTGCCAGCAGCTTAGAGGTACGGGGAGGCTACACCTTC.